One and the same sample provided the 16 T cell receptor beta chains below, sequenced in a study of cytomegalovirus exposure and HLA in healthy donors. The PCR was carried out with 60 Vbeta primers and 13 Jbeta primers. Sequencing used immunoSEQ multiplex PCR; TCRdb keeps in-frame clones, though not all of them. The sample shows over 200,000 clones, around 64% of them seen only once. Sequences were obtained from PBMCs. The receptors shown here come from a man in his forties in good health and CMV-seropositive.

The chain employs TRBV9 and TRBJ2-3; unclear D gene. Trimming shortened V by 4 bases and J by 4 bases, and 7 bases separated the two germline ends. Germline V gene data show CDR1 as SGDLS and CDR2 as YYNGEE. The CDR3 spans 12 residues. The CDR3 here is CASSPRSDTQYF. DNA of the CDR3: TGTGCCAGCAGCCCGAGATCAGATACGCAGTATTTT. Variable domain in full (rest from reference TRBV9 and TRBJ2-3): DSGVTQTPKHLITATGQRVTLRCSPRSGDLSVYWYQQSLDQGLQFLIQYYNGEERAKGNILERFSAQQFPDLHSELNLSSLELGDSALYFCASSPRSDTQYFGPGTRLTVL.

This clone was seen a few times. V usage is TRBV13 and J usage is TRBJ1-2, with 7 bases matching TRBD1. This CDR3 has 13 amino acids. Looked up from germline, CDR1 is PRHDT and CDR2 is FYEKMQ (reference sequence). V lost 1 base, J lost 8 bases, and 4 bases stayed unmatched. CDR3 nucleotide sequence: TGTGCCAGCAGCTTAGAGGGGGCGGAGGGCTACACCTTC. Amino acids: CASSLEGAEGYTF.

The chain employs TRBV27 and TRBJ1-1; 7 nucleotides line up with TRBD1. Germline V gene sequence: CDR1 MNHEY, CDR2 SMNVEV (reference sequence). This CDR3 has 13 amino acids. J gave up 4 bases and V 3 bases, and 2 bases lay outside the gene matches. The CDR3 sequence is CASSLTGTTEAFF. The CDR3 DNA reads TGTGCCAGCAGTTTGACAGGGACCACTGAAGCTTTCTTT.

This clone was detected a few times. The chain links TRBV13 to TRBJ1-2; a weak D match, TRBD1 (5 bases). The CDR3 loop spans 13 amino acids. Trimming took off 3 bases at V and 4 bases at J, with 9 bases between the two ends. Looked up from germline, CDR1 is PRHDT and CDR2 is FYEKMQ (reference sequence). The DNA for the CDR3 is TGTGCCAGCAGCTTGGGGCGCGTCTATGGCTACACCTTC. It yields the protein CASSLGRVYGYTF.

This clone appeared a few times. The chain employs TRBV25-1 and TRBJ1-4; D is uncertain. Per the germline V gene, CDR1 is MGHDK and CDR2 is SYGVNS. The CDR3 runs to 14 residues. The ends were cut back, 3 bases at V and 8 bases at J, with 13 bases in the middle. CDR3 amino acids: CASSEREGEEKLFF. The DNA for the CDR3 is TGTGCCAGCAGTGAGAGGGAGGGAGAGGAAAAACTGTTTTTT.

The chain uses TRBV2 and TRBJ2-5; D perhaps matches TRBD1 (5 bases). With 2 bases removed from V and 1 base from J, the gap between germline ends came to 8 bases. Per germline, CDR1 SNHLY and CDR2 FYNNEI. This CDR3 region has 14 residues. DNA for the CDR3: TGTGCCAGCAGTGAATTCCAGGGCCAAGAGACCCAGTACTTC. It is translated as CASSEFQGQETQYF.

A few counts support this clone. This chain links TRBV9 with TRBJ2-3; 8 nucleotides match TRBD2. The CDR3 runs to 16 residues. Germline CDR1 and CDR2: SGDLS and YYNGEE. Trimming at V came to 4 bases and at J to 5 bases, leaving 12 bases not matched to a gene. CDR3 loop: CASSLGLAGLGDTQYF. In nucleotides, the CDR3 is TGTGCCAGCAGCCTGGGTCTAGCGGGCCTGGGAGATACGCAGTATTTT.

This rearrangement joins TRBV27 to TRBJ1-1, with D perhaps TRBD1 (6 bases). The CDR3 is 14 residues long. Germline V CDR1 and CDR2: MNHEY, SMNVEV (reference sequence). The V end was cut by 2 bases, the J end by 2 bases, with 9 bases between. CDR3 region: CASSLQGRNTEAFF. CDR3 DNA sequence: TGTGCCAGCAGTTTACAGGGGCGAAACACTGAAGCTTTCTTT.

The CDR3 DNA is TGTGCCAGTAGTCCGACAGGGGTCGGCTATGGCTACACCTTC. It translates to CASSPTGVGYGYTF. The V and J genes are TRBV19 and TRBJ1-2; 8 nucleotides match TRBD1. Losses at the gene ends were 5 bases for V and 4 bases for J; bases not matched to a gene: 6. Per the germline V gene, CDR1 is LNHDA and CDR2 is SQIVND (reference sequence). This CDR3 region has 14 residues. Filled out from reference TRBV19 and TRBJ1-2, the complete variable domain reads DGGITQSPKYLFRKEGQNVTLSCEQNLNHDAMYWYRQDPGQGLRLIYYSQIVNDFQKGDIAEGYSVSREKKESFPLTVTSAQKNPTAFYLCASSPTGVGYGYTFGSGTRLTVV.

This clone appeared a few times. V gene TRBV19 combines with J gene TRBJ1-5; unclear D gene. The CDR3 is 15 amino acids. Germline V lookup: CDR1 LNHDA, CDR2 SQIVND (reference sequence). The V end was cut by 6 bases, the J end by 4 bases, with 16 bases between. In DNA, the CDR3 is TGTGCCAGTAGGAAGGCCCAGACGGGGAATCAGCCCCAGCATTTT. Its protein product is CASRKAQTGNQPQHF.

J is TRBJ1-2 and V is TRBV19; no reliable D call. Germline CDR1 LNHDA, CDR2 SQIVND (reference sequence). V shed 1 base and J shed 2 bases, with 5 bases lying between them. The CDR3 contains 13 residues. The CDR3 spells CASSIVSNYGYTF. The CDR3 DNA reads as TGTGCCAGTAGTATAGTCTCCAACTATGGCTACACCTTC.

The chain has TRBV13 and TRBJ1-5; tentative D call: TRBD1 (5 bases). From germline, CDR1 is PRHDT and CDR2 FYEKMQ (reference sequence). CDR3 length: 14 residues. Trimming cost V 4 bases and J 0 bases, with 7 bases left between them. CDR3 protein: CASSSRDSNQPQHF. CDR3 coding DNA: TGTGCCAGCAGCTCCAGGGATAGCAATCAGCCCCAGCATTTT.

This clone was observed a few times. The chain links TRBV6-1 to TRBJ2-4; tentative D call: TRBD2 (5 bases). CDR1 and CDR2 from the germline V gene are MNHNS and SASEGT. The germline V and J ends were trimmed by 5 bases and 2 bases, with 13 bases remaining between them. CDR3 length: 15 amino acids. CDR3 coding DNA: TGTGCCAGCAGTCTGAGGGCACACACCAAAAACATTCAGTACTTC. Its translation: CASSLRAHTKNIQYF.

The chain combines TRBV19 with TRBJ2-3; TRBD2 is a possible D gene (6 bases). The CDR3 sequence is 15 residues long. Per germline, CDR1 LNHDA and CDR2 SQIVND (reference sequence). Trimming shortened V by 4 bases and J by 6 bases, and 17 bases separated the two germline ends. The CDR3 DNA reads as TGTGCCAGTAGTACTCAGAATGTTGGGGGGGATACGCAGTATTTT. The encoded protein is CASSTQNVGGDTQYF.

The chain employs TRBV4-1 and TRBJ2-3, with 7 bases that match TRBD2. Germline V lookup: CDR1 MGHRA, CDR2 YSYEKL. V dropped 0 bases and J dropped 7; count of bases not matched to a gene: 10. This CDR3 has 16 residues. As DNA, the CDR3 is TGCGCCAGCAGCCAAGAGGTTTACCTAGCGGTAAATACGCAGTATTTT. Its translation: CASSQEVYLAVNTQYF.

With regard to this clone: One junction end disagrees with the germline gene, perhaps due to a read error. CDR3 amino acids: CASSRTGKGLIF. In DNA form, the CDR3 reads TGTGCCAGCAGCCGAACTGGTAAGGGGTTGATCTTC. The genes are TRBV5-6 and TRBJ2-7; D is possibly TRBD1 (5 bases). The length of the CDR3 is 12 residues. CDR1 and CDR2 from the germline V gene are SGHDT and YYEEEE.